Listed below are T cell receptor beta chains from one sample, sequenced in a study of cytomegalovirus exposure and HLA in healthy donors. The method was immunoSEQ multiplex PCR; TCRdb's version includes in-frame clones alone and lacks a portion of them. The table lists around 65,000 clones, over 75% of them singletons. The specimen sequenced was PBMCs. The receptors were sampled from a female donor in good health and CMV-seronegative. Both conserved end residues are part of each CDR3. Each record gives: CDR3 DNA, CDR3 protein, V gene, D gene, J gene, clone size. The D gene is left open where the match is weak. Rows give clone size only sometimes, using once, few, many, or a class for an expanded clone.

DNA: TGTGCCAGCAGTTATAGCGGGAGTTGGTACGAGCAGTACTTC
CDR3: CASSYSGSWYEQYF
V: TRBV27
D: TRBD2
J: TRBJ2-7
size: .

DNA: TGTGCCAGCAGCTTTCATCAGGGGATGGGTACTAATGAAAAACTGTTTTTT
CDR3: CASSFHQGMGTNEKLFF
V: TRBV5-8
D: .
J: TRBJ1-4
size: .

DNA: TGTGCCAGTAGTGTAGAGGGCGTCGGAGATACGCAGTATTTT
CDR3: CASSVEGVGDTQYF
V: TRBV19
D: .
J: TRBJ2-3
size: .

DNA: TGTGCCAGTAGTATTCAGGGCGCTAATGAAAAACTGTTTTTT
CDR3: CASSIQGANEKLFF
V: TRBV19
D: .
J: TRBJ1-4
size: .

DNA: TGTGCCAGCAGTCCCCGCGGGGGGGGGCGGTACGAGCAGTACTTC
CDR3: CASSPRGGGRYEQYF
V: TRBV28
D: TRBD2
J: TRBJ2-7
size: .

DNA: TGTGCCAGCAGCTTGGGTAGAGAAACAGATACGCAGTATTTT
CDR3: CASSLGRETDTQYF
V: TRBV5-6
D: .
J: TRBJ2-3
size: .

DNA: TGTGCCAGCAGCCCCGGACAGGGACGGAGAGACATTCAGTACTTC
CDR3: CASSPGQGRRDIQYF
V: TRBV7-3
D: TRBD1
J: TRBJ2-4
size: once

DNA: TGCGCCAGCAGCCAAGGGCCGCAGACAGTCTCCTACGAGCAGTACTTC
CDR3: CASSQGPQTVSYEQYF
V: TRBV4-1
D: .
J: TRBJ2-7
size: .

DNA: TGTGCCAGCAGTTTATGGCTCGGGGGGGGGCTCTTAACCTTC
CDR3: CASSLWLGGGLLTF
V: TRBV27
D: .
J: TRBJ1-2
size: .

DNA: TGTGCCATCAGTGACGTATCTCGGACTGAAGCTTTCTTT
CDR3: CAISDVSRTEAFF
V: TRBV10-3
D: .
J: TRBJ1-1
size: .

DNA: TGTGCCAGCAGCTACTTTTTGACTAGCGGGAGATCGATTTTTAATGAGCAGTTCTTC
CDR3: CASSYFLTSGRSIFNEQFF
V: TRBV5-8
D: TRBD2
J: TRBJ2-1
size: once

DNA: TGTGCCAGCAGCGTAGTGGTCGGAGCGGGAGACTACAATGAGCAGTTCTTC
CDR3: CASSVVVGAGDYNEQFF
V: TRBV9
D: TRBD2
J: TRBJ2-1
size: .

DNA: TGTGCCAGCACCTCTATACAGGCGGACGATGGCTACACCTTC
CDR3: CASTSIQADDGYTF
V: TRBV11-2
D: .
J: TRBJ1-2
size: .

DNA: TGCGCCAGCTCTAATGAGCGGGGGGGGTACACCGGGGAGCTGTTTTTT
CDR3: CASSNERGGYTGELFF
V: TRBV10-1
D: TRBD2
J: TRBJ2-2
size: .

DNA: TGTGCCTGGAGTGCGGACAGGAACACTGAAGCTTTCTTT
CDR3: CAWSADRNTEAFF
V: TRBV30
D: .
J: TRBJ1-1
size: .

DNA: TGTGCTAGCAGCTTAGGCGGAGGGTACCAAGAGACCCAGTACTTC
CDR3: CASSLGGGYQETQYF
V: TRBV7-7
D: .
J: TRBJ2-5
size: .

DNA: TGCGCCAGCAGCTTGGGACAGGGACGGAATGAGCAGTTCTTC
CDR3: CASSLGQGRNEQFF
V: TRBV5-1
D: TRBD1
J: TRBJ2-1
size: .

DNA: TGTGCCATCAGTGAGTCGACAGGGGTCCCGGATACGCAGTATTTT
CDR3: CAISESTGVPDTQYF
V: TRBV10-3
D: TRBD1
J: TRBJ2-3
size: .

DNA: TGTGCTAGCAGCCAGGGGCGACAGGGAAGGTTGTCCTACGAGCAGTACTTC
CDR3: CASSQGRQGRLSYEQYF
V: TRBV7-7
D: TRBD1
J: TRBJ2-7
size: .

DNA: TGTGCCAGCAGCGAACCGGACAGGACAGGGAATTACGAGCAGTACTTC
CDR3: CASSEPDRTGNYEQYF
V: TRBV11-1
D: TRBD1
J: TRBJ2-7
size: once

DNA: TGTGCCAGCAGCTTGGGTTGGACAGCCTTGAGCAATCAGCCCCAGCATTTT
CDR3: CASSLGWTALSNQPQHF
V: TRBV5-8
D: .
J: TRBJ1-5
size: .

DNA: TGTGCCAGCAGCTTGCAACTAGCGAGAGATACGCAGTATTTT
CDR3: CASSLQLARDTQYF
V: TRBV5-8
D: TRBD2
J: TRBJ2-3
size: .

DNA: TGTGCCAGTAGGACGACAGGAGGAGGCTATGGCTACACCTTC
CDR3: CASRTTGGGYGYTF
V: TRBV19
D: .
J: TRBJ1-2
size: once

DNA: TGTGCCAGCAGTGAAGACCGCGGGGCCACCTACGAGCAGTACTTC
CDR3: CASSEDRGATYEQYF
V: TRBV2
D: .
J: TRBJ2-7
size: once

DNA: TGTGCCAGCAGTGGGGGGCTAGCGGGGGGCACAGATACGCAGTATTTT
CDR3: CASSGGLAGGTDTQYF
V: TRBV6-1
D: TRBD2
J: TRBJ2-3
size: .

DNA: TGTGCCAGCAGTCTCCGGACAGGGGGGATGGAAAAACTGTTTTTT
CDR3: CASSLRTGGMEKLFF
V: TRBV27
D: TRBD1
J: TRBJ1-4
size: .

DNA: TGTGCCAGCAGCCCGAGGACTAGCGGAGCCTCCTACGAGCAGTACTTC
CDR3: CASSPRTSGASYEQYF
V: TRBV9
D: TRBD2
J: TRBJ2-7
size: .

DNA: TGCGCCAGCAGCTGGTTAGCGGGGGGCCTGAGCTCCTACAATGAGCAGTTCTTC
CDR3: CASSWLAGGLSSYNEQFF
V: TRBV5-1
D: TRBD2
J: TRBJ2-1
size: .

DNA: TGTGCCAGTAGTATATCCAGCGGGAGGGCCCAAGGAGAGACCCAGTACTTC
CDR3: CASSISSGRAQGETQYF
V: TRBV19
D: TRBD2
J: TRBJ2-5
size: .

DNA: TGTGCCAGCTCACCGGGATCTCTCGTACAGGGGTATGGCTACACCTTC
CDR3: CASSPGSLVQGYGYTF
V: TRBV18
D: TRBD1
J: TRBJ1-2
size: .

DNA: TGCGCCAGCAGCCCAGGGTATTCGCAAGAGACCCAGTACTTC
CDR3: CASSPGYSQETQYF
V: TRBV10-1
D: .
J: TRBJ2-5
size: .

DNA: TGTGCCAGCGTTAGTGATAATCAGCCCCAGCATTTT
CDR3: CASVSDNQPQHF
V: TRBV28
D: .
J: TRBJ1-5
size: .

DNA: TGTGCCAGCAGTTTTTACAGCCACAATCAGCCCCAGCATTTT
CDR3: CASSFYSHNQPQHF
V: TRBV28
D: .
J: TRBJ1-5
size: .

DNA: TGTGCCAGCAGCGTAGAAGGGGGCTCTCGGCCCCAGCATTTT
CDR3: CASSVEGGSRPQHF
V: TRBV9
D: TRBD1
J: TRBJ1-5
size: .

DNA: TGTGCCAGCAGCCCGGACTCAGCTGGCTACGGGGAGCTGTTTTTT
CDR3: CASSPDSAGYGELFF
V: TRBV5-4
D: .
J: TRBJ2-2
size: once

DNA: TGCAGTGCTCGCGGGGGGGACGAGCAGTACTTC
CDR3: CSARGGDEQYF
V: TRBV20-1
D: TRBD2
J: TRBJ2-7
size: .

DNA: TGTGCCAGCAGTTTAACTGGACAGGGAGAGAGCAATCAGCCCCAGCATTTT
CDR3: CASSLTGQGESNQPQHF
V: TRBV28
D: TRBD1
J: TRBJ1-5
size: .